This T cell receptor (beta chain) was obtained from a study of cytomegalovirus exposure and HLA in healthy donors. Whole-study results and caveats: The study put under 200 TCR beta chains on its list as cytomegalovirus-associated.

With regard to this clone: Its antigen is undetermined.

Primers: 60 Vbeta forward and 13 Jbeta reverse. Using immunoSEQ multiplex PCR, the repertoire was profiled, and TCRdb retains in-frame clones only, with some absent. The sample shows 120,000 or so clones, roughly 70% of them seen only once. Unmatched junction bases numbered 5, after V lost 10 bases and J lost 1 base. Germline V lookup: CDR1 ENHRY, CDR2 SYGVKD. The CDR3 has 13 residues. Sequences were obtained from PBMCs. The origin of this receptor is a man in his forties in good health and CMV-seropositive. The rearrangement uses TRBV10-3 and TRBJ1-1; 8 positions match TRBD1. This chain's CDR3 is CATGDRSNTEAFF. CDR3 bases: TGTGCCACTGGGGACAGGTCGAACACTGAAGCTTTCTTT.